A selection of T cell receptor beta chains follows, all from one sample in a study of T cell changes during pregnancy in multiple sclerosis. TCRdb keeps only in-frame clones here, not all; method: immunoSEQ multiplex PCR. The repertoire consists of tens of thousands of clones, with about 92% occurring once and the leading ten covering roughly 2.3%. The sample consisted of peripheral blood, taken in the first trimester of pregnancy. The receptors stem from a female donor with multiple sclerosis, enrolled in a pregnancy study. CDR3s include the opening cysteine and the closing phenylalanine or tryptophan. D genes are given only for firm matches. Clone size, where shown, is once, few, many, or a class for clones that have expanded.

clone_size	d_call	v_call	j_call	cdr3_length	cdr3_aa	cdr3_nt
NA	TRBD2	TRBV7-9	TRBJ2-7	16	CASSPGLAGFSYEQYF	TGTGCCAGCAGCCCAGGACTAGCGGGGTTCTCCTACGAGCAGTACTTC
NA	NA	TRBV10-3	TRBJ1-1	15	CAISESGGGLAEAFF	TGTGCCATCAGTGAGTCAGGGGGGGGCCTCGCTGAAGCTTTCTTT
NA	NA	TRBV11-3	TRBJ1-4	14	CASSSAGTNEKLFF	TGTGCCAGCAGCTCGGCAGGGACTAATGAAAAACTGTTTTTT
NA	TRBD1	TRBV6-6	TRBJ2-3	15	CASSFGQGGQDTQYF	TGTGCCAGCAGTTTCGGACAGGGTGGACAAGATACGCAGTATTTT
once	TRBD1	TRBV6-5	TRBJ1-4	14	CASSYGGTGEKLFF	TGTGCCAGCAGTTACGGGGGGACAGGTGAAAAACTGTTTTTT
once	TRBD1	TRBV19	TRBJ2-5	18	CASSIQQGVGIVEETQYF	TGTGCCAGTAGTATCCAACAGGGGGTCGGAATAGTAGAAGAGACCCAGTACTTC
NA	NA	TRBV25-1	TRBJ2-3	15	CASSSLRNAQGTQYF	TGTGCCAGTTCCTCCCTCCGGAACGCCCAGGGTACGCAGTATTTT
NA	TRBD1	TRBV5-4	TRBJ2-1	16	CASSFETGTSYNEQFF	TGTGCCAGCAGCTTCGAGACAGGGACCTCCTACAATGAGCAGTTCTTC
NA	NA	TRBV10-3	TRBJ1-3	14	CAIRAISSGNTIYF	TGTGCCATCAGAGCGATCAGCTCTGGAAACACCATATATTTT
NA	TRBD2	TRBV29-1	TRBJ2-1	13	CSVTSGKYNEQFF	TGCAGCGTTACAAGCGGGAAGTACAATGAGCAGTTCTTC
NA	NA	TRBV7-6	TRBJ2-5	14	CASSFLAVEDTQYF	TGTGCCAGCAGCTTCCTCGCGGTAGAAGACACCCAGTACTTC
NA	NA	TRBV4-2	TRBJ2-7	16	CASSQGVSGSSYEQYF	TGTGCCAGCAGCCAAGGGGTTAGCGGATCCTCCTACGAGCAGTACTTC
NA	NA	TRBV4-3	TRBJ1-2	13	CASSQDLGGGYTF	TGCGCCAGCAGCCAAGATCTTGGCGGTGGCTACACCTTC
NA	NA	TRBV4-1	TRBJ2-1	14	CASSQGLAGDEQFF	TGCGCCAGCAGCCAGGGACTCGCTGGGGATGAGCAGTTCTTC
NA	TRBD2	TRBV18	TRBJ2-2	16	CASSPLAGANTGELFF	TGTGCCAGCTCACCCCTAGCGGGAGCTAACACCGGGGAGCTGTTTTTT
NA	NA	TRBV2	TRBJ2-6	18	CASSLPRGLPSGANVLTF	TGTGCCAGCAGTCTGCCCAGGGGCCTCCCCTCTGGGGCCAACGTCCTGACTTTC